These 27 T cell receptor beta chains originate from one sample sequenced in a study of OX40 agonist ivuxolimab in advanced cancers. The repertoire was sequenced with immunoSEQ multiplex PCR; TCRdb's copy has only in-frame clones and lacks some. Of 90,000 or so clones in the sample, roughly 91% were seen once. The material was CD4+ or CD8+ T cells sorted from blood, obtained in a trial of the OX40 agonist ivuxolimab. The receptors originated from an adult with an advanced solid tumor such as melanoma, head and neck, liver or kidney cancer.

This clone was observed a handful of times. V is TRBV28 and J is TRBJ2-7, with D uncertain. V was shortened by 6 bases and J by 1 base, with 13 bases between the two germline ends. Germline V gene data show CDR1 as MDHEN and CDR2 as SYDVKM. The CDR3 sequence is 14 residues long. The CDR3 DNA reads TGTGCCAGCAGAGAAGACGGCCTGTCCTACGAGCAGTACTTC. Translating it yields CASREDGLSYEQYF. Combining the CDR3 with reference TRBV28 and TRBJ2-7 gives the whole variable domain DVKVTQSSRYLVKRTGEKVFLECVQDMDHENMFWYRQDPGLGLRLIYFSYDVKMKEKGDIPEGYSVSREKKERFSLILESASTNQTSMYLCASREDGLSYEQYFGPGTRLTVT.

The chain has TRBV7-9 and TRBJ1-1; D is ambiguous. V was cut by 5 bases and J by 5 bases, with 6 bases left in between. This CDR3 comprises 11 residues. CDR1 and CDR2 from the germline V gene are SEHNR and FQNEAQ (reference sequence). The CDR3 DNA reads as TGTGCCAGCAGCCCCGTTACTGAAGCTTTCTTT. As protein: CASSPVTEAFF.

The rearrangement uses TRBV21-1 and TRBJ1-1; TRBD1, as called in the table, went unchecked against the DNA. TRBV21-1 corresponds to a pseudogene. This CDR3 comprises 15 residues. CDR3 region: CASSKAVGGFGEAFF. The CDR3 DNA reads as TGTGCCAGCAGCAAAGCCGTTGGGGGCTTCGGTGAAGCTTTCTTT.

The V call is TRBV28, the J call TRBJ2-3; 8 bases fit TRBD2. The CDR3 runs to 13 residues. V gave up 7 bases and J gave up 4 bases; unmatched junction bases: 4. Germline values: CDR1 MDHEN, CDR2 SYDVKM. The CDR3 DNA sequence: TGTGCCAGCATCACTAGCGGAGCAGATACGCAGTATTTT. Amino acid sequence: CASITSGADTQYF.

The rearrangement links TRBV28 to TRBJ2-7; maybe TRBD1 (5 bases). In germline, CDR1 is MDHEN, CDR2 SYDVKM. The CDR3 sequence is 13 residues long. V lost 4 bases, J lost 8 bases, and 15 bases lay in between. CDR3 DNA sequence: TGTGCCAGCAGTTCTCAGGGTTCTGGGAAGCAGTACTTC. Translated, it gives CASSSQGSGKQYF.

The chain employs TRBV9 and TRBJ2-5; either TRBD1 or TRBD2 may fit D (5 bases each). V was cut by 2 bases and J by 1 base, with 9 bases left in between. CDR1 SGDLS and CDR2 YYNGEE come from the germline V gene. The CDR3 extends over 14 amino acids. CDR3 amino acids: CASSVVGTQETQYF. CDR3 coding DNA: TGTGCCAGCAGCGTTGTCGGGACCCAAGAGACCCAGTACTTC.

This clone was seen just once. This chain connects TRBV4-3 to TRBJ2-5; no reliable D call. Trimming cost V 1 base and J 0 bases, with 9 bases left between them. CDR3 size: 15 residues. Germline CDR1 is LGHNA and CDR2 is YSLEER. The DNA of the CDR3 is TGCGCCAGCAGCCAAGTCCAGACACACCAAGAGACCCAGTACTTC. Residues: CASSQVQTHQETQYF.

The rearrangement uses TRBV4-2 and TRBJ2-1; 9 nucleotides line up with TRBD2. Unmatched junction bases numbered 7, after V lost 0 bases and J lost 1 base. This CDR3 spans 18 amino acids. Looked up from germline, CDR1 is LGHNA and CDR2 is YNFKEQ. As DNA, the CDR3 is TGTGCCAGCAGCCAAGATAGAGCGGGAGGTCCTTCCTACAATGAGCAGTTCTTC. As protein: CASSQDRAGGPSYNEQFF.

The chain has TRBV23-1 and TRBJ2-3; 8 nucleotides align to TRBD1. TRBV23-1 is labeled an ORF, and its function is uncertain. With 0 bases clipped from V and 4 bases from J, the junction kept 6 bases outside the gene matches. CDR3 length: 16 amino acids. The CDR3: CASSQSTQGASDTQYF. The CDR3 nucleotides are TGCGCCAGCAGTCAATCCACCCAGGGGGCATCAGATACGCAGTATTTT.

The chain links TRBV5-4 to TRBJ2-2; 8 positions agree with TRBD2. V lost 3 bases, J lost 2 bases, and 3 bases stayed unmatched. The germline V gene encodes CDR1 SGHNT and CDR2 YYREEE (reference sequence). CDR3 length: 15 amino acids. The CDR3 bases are TGTGCCAGCAGCTCGGGGGGGCCTAACACCGGGGAGCTGTTTTTT. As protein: CASSSGGPNTGELFF.

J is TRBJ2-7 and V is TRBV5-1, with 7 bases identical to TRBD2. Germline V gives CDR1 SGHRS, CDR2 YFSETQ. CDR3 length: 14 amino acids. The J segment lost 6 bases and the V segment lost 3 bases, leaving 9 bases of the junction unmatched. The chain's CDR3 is CASSSSGREGEQYF. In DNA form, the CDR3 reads TGCGCCAGCAGCTCGTCTGGAAGGGAGGGCGAGCAGTACTTC.

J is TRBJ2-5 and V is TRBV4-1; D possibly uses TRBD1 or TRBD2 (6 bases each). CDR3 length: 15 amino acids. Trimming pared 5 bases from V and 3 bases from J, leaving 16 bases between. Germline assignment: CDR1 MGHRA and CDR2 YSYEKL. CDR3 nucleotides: TGCGCCAGCAGCTACAGTGACAGGAGGGAAGAGACCCAGTACTTC. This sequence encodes CASSYSDRREETQYF.

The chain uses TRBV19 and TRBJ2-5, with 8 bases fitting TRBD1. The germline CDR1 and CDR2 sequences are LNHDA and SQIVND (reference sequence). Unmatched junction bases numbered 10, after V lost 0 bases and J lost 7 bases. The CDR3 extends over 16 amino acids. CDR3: CASSIDPGQGRMTQYF. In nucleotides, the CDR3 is TGTGCCAGTAGTATAGATCCCGGACAGGGAAGAATGACCCAGTACTTC.

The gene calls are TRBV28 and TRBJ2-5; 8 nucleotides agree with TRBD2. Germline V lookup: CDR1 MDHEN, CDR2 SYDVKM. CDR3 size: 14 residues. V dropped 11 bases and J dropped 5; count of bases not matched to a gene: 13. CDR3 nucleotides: TGTGCCCTAGGGGGAAGCGGGAGTGGGGAGACCCAGTACTTC. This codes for CALGGSGSGETQYF. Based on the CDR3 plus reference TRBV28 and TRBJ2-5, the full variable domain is DVKVTQSSRYLVKRTGEKVFLECVQDMDHENMFWYRQDPGLGLRLIYFSYDVKMKEKGDIPEGYSVSREKKERFSLILESASTNQTSMYLCALGGSGSGETQYFGPGTRLLVL.

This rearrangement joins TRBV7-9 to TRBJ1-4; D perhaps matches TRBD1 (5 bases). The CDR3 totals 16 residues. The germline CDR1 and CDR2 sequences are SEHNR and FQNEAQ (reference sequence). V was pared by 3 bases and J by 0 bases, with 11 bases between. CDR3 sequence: CASSLGGATTNEKLFF. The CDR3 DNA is TGTGCCAGCAGCTTGGGTGGGGCAACAACTAATGAAAAACTGTTTTTT.

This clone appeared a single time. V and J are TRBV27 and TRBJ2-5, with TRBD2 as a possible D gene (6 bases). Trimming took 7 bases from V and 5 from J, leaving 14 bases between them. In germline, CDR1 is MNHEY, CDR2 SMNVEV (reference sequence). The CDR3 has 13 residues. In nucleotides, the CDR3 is TGTGCCAGCAAGTCGGCAGGGAGGGAGACCCAGTACTTC. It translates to CASKSAGRETQYF.

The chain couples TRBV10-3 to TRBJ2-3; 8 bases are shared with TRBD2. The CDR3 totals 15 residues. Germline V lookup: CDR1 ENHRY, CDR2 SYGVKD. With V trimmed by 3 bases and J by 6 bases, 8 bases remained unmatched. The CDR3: CAISDRRGAGDTQYF. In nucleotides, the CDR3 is TGTGCCATCAGTGACCGGCGGGGGGCGGGGGATACGCAGTATTTT.

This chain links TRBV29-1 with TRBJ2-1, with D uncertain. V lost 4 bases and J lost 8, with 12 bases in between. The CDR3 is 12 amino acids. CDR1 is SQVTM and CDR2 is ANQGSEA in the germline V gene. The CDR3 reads CSVALDFHEQFF. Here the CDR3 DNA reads TGCAGCGTTGCTCTAGATTTCCATGAGCAGTTCTTC.

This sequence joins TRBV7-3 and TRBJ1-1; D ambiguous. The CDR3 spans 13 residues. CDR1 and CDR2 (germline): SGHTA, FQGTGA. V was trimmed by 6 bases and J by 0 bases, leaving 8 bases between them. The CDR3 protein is CASSSSMNTEAFF. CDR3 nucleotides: TGTGCCAGCAGTTCTTCAATGAACACTGAAGCTTTCTTT.

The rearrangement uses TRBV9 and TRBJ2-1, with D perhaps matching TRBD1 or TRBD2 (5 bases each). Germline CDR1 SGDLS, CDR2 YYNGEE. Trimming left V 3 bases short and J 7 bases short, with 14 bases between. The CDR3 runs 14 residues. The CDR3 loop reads CASSGLLEGNEQFF. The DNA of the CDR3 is TGTGCCAGCAGCGGACTCCTAGAGGGGAATGAGCAGTTCTTC.

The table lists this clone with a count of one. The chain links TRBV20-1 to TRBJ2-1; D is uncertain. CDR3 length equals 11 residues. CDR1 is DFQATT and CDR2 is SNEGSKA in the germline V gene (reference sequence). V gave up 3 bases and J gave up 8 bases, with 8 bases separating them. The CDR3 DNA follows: TGCAGTGCTAGGAGGCCCGATGAGCAGTTCTTC. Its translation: CSARRPDEQFF.

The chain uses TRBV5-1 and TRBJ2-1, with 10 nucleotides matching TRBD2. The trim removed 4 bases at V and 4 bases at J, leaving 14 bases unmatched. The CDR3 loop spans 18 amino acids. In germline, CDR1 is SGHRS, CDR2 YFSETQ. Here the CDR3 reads CASSAGLAGDSFYNEQFF. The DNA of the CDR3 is TGCGCCAGCAGCGCGGGGCTAGCGGGAGACTCATTTTACAATGAGCAGTTCTTC.

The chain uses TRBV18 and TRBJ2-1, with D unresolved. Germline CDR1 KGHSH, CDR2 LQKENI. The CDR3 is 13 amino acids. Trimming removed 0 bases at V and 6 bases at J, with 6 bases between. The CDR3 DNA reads TGTGCCAGCTCACCACCGGGGTCCAATGAGCAGTTCTTC. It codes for CASSPPGSNEQFF. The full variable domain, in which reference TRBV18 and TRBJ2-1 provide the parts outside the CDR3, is NAGVMQNPRHLVRRRGQEARLRCSPMKGHSHVYWYRQLPEEGLKFMVYLQKENIIDESGMPKERFSAEFPKEGPSILRIQQVVRGDSAAYFCASSPPGSNEQFFGPGTRLTVL.

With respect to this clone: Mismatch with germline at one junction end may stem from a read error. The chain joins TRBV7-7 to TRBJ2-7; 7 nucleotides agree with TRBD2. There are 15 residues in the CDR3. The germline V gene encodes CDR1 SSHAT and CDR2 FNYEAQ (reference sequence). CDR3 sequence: CASSPLAGQTYEQYF. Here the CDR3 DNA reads TGTGCTAGCAGCCCCTTAGCGGGCCAAACCTACGAGCAGTACTTC.

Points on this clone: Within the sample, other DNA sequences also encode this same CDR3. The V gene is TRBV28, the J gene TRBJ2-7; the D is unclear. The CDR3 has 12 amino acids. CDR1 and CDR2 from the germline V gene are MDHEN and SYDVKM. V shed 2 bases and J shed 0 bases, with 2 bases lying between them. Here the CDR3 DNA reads TGTGCCAGCAGTTTAAACTCCTACGAGCAGTACTTC. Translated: CASSLNSYEQYF.

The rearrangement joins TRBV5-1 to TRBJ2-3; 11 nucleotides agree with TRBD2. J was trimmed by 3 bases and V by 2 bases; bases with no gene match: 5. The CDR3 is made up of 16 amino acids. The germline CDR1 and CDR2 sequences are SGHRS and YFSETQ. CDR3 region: CASSLLAGEGTDTQYF. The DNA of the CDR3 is TGCGCCAGCAGCTTACTAGCGGGAGAAGGGACAGATACGCAGTATTTT.

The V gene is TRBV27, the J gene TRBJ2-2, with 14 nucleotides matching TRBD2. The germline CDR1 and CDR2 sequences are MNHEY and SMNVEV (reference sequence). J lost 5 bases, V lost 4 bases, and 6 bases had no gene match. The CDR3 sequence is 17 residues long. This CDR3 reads CASSWGLAGVGTGELFF. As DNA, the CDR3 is TGTGCCAGCAGTTGGGGACTAGCGGGAGTGGGTACCGGGGAGCTGTTTTTT.